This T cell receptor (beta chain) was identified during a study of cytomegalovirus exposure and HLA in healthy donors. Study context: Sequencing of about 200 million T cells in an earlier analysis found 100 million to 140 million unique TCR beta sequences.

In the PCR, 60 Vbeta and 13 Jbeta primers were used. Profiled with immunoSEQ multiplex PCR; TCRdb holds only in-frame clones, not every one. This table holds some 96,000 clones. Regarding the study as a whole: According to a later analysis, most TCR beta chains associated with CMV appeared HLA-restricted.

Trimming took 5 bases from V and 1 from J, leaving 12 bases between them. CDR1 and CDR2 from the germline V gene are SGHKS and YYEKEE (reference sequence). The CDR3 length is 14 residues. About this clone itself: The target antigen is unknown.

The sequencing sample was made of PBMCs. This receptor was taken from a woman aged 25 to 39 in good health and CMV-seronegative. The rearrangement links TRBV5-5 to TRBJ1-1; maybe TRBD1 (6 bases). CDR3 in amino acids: CASSSGTRNTEAFF. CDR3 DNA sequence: TGTGCCAGCAGTTCCGGGACACGGAACACTGAAGCTTTCTTT. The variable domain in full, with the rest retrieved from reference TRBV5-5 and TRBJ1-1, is DAGVTQSPTHLIKTRGQQVTLRCSPISGHKSVSWYQQVLGQGPQFIFQYYEKEERGRGNFPDRFSARQFPNYSSELNVNALLLGDSALYLCASSSGTRNTEAFFGQGTRLTVV.